A selection of T cell receptor beta chains follows, all from one sample in a study of lymphopenia after photon versus proton radiotherapy. Measured with immunoSEQ multiplex PCR; TCRdb has only the in-frame clones, and not every one. The sample comprises around 63,000 clones, approximately 84% of which are singletons, and 2% to 3% rests with the top ten. This sample comprised peripheral blood, obtained from a patient treated with photon-based radiotherapy. The receptors originated from a middle-aged man with gastric cancer. The CDR3 runs from the conserved cysteine through the conserved F or W. Fields, in order: V gene, D gene, CDR3 length, J gene, clone size, CDR3 protein, CDR3 DNA. The D gene is left open where the match is weak. Clone size is stated in some rows and not others, as once, few, many or a class when expanded.

TRBV5-4	TRBD1	16	TRBJ2-3	-	CASSLRTGGTTDTQYF	TGTGCCAGCAGCCTCCGGACAGGGGGAACCACAGATACGCAGTATTTT
TRBV30	-	16	TRBJ1-4	-	CAWSPGTGPINEKLFF	TGTGCCTGGAGTCCGGGGACCGGACCGATCAATGAAAAACTGTTTTTT
TRBV18	-	14	TRBJ2-3	-	CASSPSGRTDTQYF	TGTGCCAGCTCACCATCCGGACGCACAGATACGCAGTATTTT
TRBV19	-	15	TRBJ2-2	-	CASSSGVGSTGELFF	TGTGCCAGTAGTAGCGGGGTGGGGAGCACCGGGGAGCTGTTTTTT
TRBV30	TRBD1	13	TRBJ2-4	few	CACQTGGKNIQYF	TGTGCCTGCCAGACAGGGGGAAAAAACATTCAGTACTTC
TRBV2	-	15	TRBJ1-1	-	CASSDRQNMNTEAFF	TGTGCCAGCAGTGATCGACAGAACATGAACACTGAAGCTTTCTTT
TRBV7-9	-	12	TRBJ1-1	-	CASSSRNAEAFF	TGTGCCAGCAGTTCTCGGAACGCTGAAGCTTTCTTT
TRBV30	-	15	TRBJ2-7	once	CAWSVHGGIPYEQYF	TGTGCCTGGAGTGTACATGGGGGGATACCCTACGAGCAGTACTTC
TRBV28	-	12	TRBJ2-7	-	CASSLLGQGQYF	TGTGCCAGCAGTTTGTTGGGACAAGGGCAGTACTTC
TRBV7-2	-	14	TRBJ1-6	few	CASSASGTPWALHF	TGTGCCAGCAGCGCATCTGGGACACCCTGGGCCCTCCACTTT
TRBV30	TRBD1	13	TRBJ1-2	few	CAWSAGGDYGYTF	TGTGCCTGGAGCGCAGGGGGCGACTATGGCTACACCTTC
TRBV14	-	16	TRBJ2-5	once	CASSQRMNGVQETQYF	TGTGCCAGCAGCCAAAGGATGAATGGAGTTCAAGAGACCCAGTACTTC
TRBV7-2	-	17	TRBJ2-3	-	CASSWGLTPSSTDTQYF	TGTGCCAGCAGCTGGGGGTTAACCCCCTCTAGCACAGATACGCAGTATTTT
TRBV10-3	-	12	TRBJ2-2	-	CAISDHTGELFF	TGTGCCATCAGTGACCACACCGGGGAGCTGTTTTTT
TRBV11-2	-	12	TRBJ1-3	-	CASSLAGNTIYF	TGTGCCAGCAGCTTAGCTGGAAACACCATATATTTT
TRBV11-2	-	14	TRBJ2-5	-	CASSLFVTGETQYF	TGTGCCAGCAGCTTATTTGTTACTGGGGAGACCCAGTACTTC
TRBV6-1	TRBD1	14	TRBJ1-1	-	CASSETGGDTEAFF	TGTGCCAGCAGTGAAACAGGGGGGGACACTGAAGCTTTCTTT
TRBV19	-	16	TRBJ2-2	-	CASSAAGTGIPGELFF	TGTGCCAGTAGTGCCGCCGGCACAGGGATCCCCGGGGAGCTGTTTTTT
TRBV10-3	-	15	TRBJ1-1	few	CAISDPLGGNTEAFF	TGTGCCATCAGTGACCCCTTAGGCGGGAACACTGAAGCTTTCTTT
TRBV30	-	15	TRBJ2-7	-	CAWRKGRSGSYEQYF	TGTGCCTGGAGGAAAGGTCGGTCGGGATCCTACGAGCAGTACTTC
TRBV4-2	TRBD1	15	TRBJ1-1	-	CASSQAGTGGTEAFF	TGTGCCAGCAGCCAAGCAGGGACAGGGGGTACTGAAGCTTTCTTT
TRBV9	-	16	TRBJ1-3	-	CASSPPQGYSGNTIYF	TGTGCCAGCAGCCCCCCTCAAGGGTACTCTGGAAACACCATATATTTT
TRBV5-5	-	14	TRBJ2-2	-	CASSFSDGTGELFF	TGTGCCAGCAGCTTTTCAGATGGGACCGGGGAGCTGTTTTTT
TRBV28	TRBD1	17	TRBJ1-5	-	CASSPPLTGNGNQPQHF	TGTGCCAGCAGTCCCCCACTGACAGGGAACGGCAATCAGCCCCAGCATTTT